Listed below are T cell receptor beta chains from one sample, sequenced in a study of cytomegalovirus exposure and HLA in healthy donors. Sequencing used immunoSEQ multiplex PCR; TCRdb keeps in-frame clones, though not all of them. In the table there are 150,000 to 200,000 clones, more than 80% of which are singletons. Sequencing input: PBMCs. These receptors were taken from a woman aged 18-29 years in good health and CMV-seropositive. Each CDR3 is given with its conserved first and last residue. D genes are given only for firm matches. Size tells how often a clone was seen (once, few, many) or the class of an expanded clone, and some rows leave it out.

abundance: NA
j_gene: TRBJ1-1
d_gene: NA
v_gene: TRBV19
CDR3aa: CASSPWRGGHTEAFF
CDR3nt: TGTGCCAGTAGTCCCTGGAGGGGGGGCCACACTGAAGCTTTCTTT

abundance: NA
j_gene: TRBJ2-1
d_gene: NA
v_gene: TRBV6-5
CDR3aa: CASSYSYEPRGNEQFF
CDR3nt: TGTGCCAGCAGTTACTCGTACGAGCCGCGGGGCAATGAGCAGTTCTTC

abundance: NA
j_gene: TRBJ2-1
d_gene: TRBD2
v_gene: TRBV15
CDR3aa: CATSGLISGLVRNEQFF
CDR3nt: TGTGCCACCAGCGGATTAATATCGGGACTAGTGAGGAATGAGCAGTTCTTC

abundance: few
j_gene: TRBJ1-2
d_gene: NA
v_gene: TRBV2
CDR3aa: CASSESGYGYTF
CDR3nt: TGTGCCAGCAGTGAATCGGGGTACGGCTACACCTTC

abundance: NA
j_gene: TRBJ2-2
d_gene: NA
v_gene: TRBV7-8
CDR3aa: CASSLVLRAEGHINTGELFF
CDR3nt: TGTGCCAGCAGCTTAGTTCTGCGGGCCGAGGGACATATAAACACCGGGGAGCTGTTTTTT

abundance: NA
j_gene: TRBJ1-5
d_gene: NA
v_gene: TRBV2
CDR3aa: CASSATMGEPQHF
CDR3nt: TGTGCCAGCAGTGCCACAATGGGAGAGCCCCAGCATTTT

abundance: NA
j_gene: TRBJ2-7
d_gene: TRBD1
v_gene: TRBV4-2
CDR3aa: CASSQDDRGSSYEQYF
CDR3nt: TGTGCCAGCAGCCAAGATGACAGGGGTAGTAGCTACGAGCAGTACTTC

abundance: NA
j_gene: TRBJ2-7
d_gene: NA
v_gene: TRBV19
CDR3aa: CASSGILARSSYEQYF
CDR3nt: TGTGCCAGTAGCGGGATTCTAGCGAGAAGCTCCTACGAGCAGTACTTC

abundance: NA
j_gene: TRBJ1-6
d_gene: TRBD1
v_gene: TRBV12-5
CDR3aa: CASGSYIGQGWSPLHF
CDR3nt: TGTGCTAGTGGTTCCTACATCGGACAGGGGTGGTCACCCCTCCACTTT

abundance: NA
j_gene: TRBJ1-2
d_gene: TRBD1
v_gene: TRBV4-3
CDR3aa: CASSQGVGQGYGYTF
CDR3nt: TGCGCCAGCAGCCAAGGGGTTGGACAGGGCTATGGCTACACCTTC

abundance: NA
j_gene: TRBJ1-1
d_gene: NA
v_gene: TRBV18
CDR3aa: CASSPLTGEAFF
CDR3nt: TGTGCCAGCTCACCTCTGACAGGTGAAGCTTTCTTT

abundance: NA
j_gene: TRBJ1-3
d_gene: TRBD1
v_gene: TRBV2
CDR3aa: CASISDRGAPGNTIYF
CDR3nt: TGTGCCAGCATTTCGGACAGGGGGGCCCCTGGAAACACCATATATTTT

abundance: NA
j_gene: TRBJ2-7
d_gene: NA
v_gene: TRBV4-2
CDR3aa: CASSQDRQSYEQYF
CDR3nt: TGTGCCAGCAGCCAAGACAGACAATCCTACGAGCAGTACTTC

abundance: NA
j_gene: TRBJ2-7
d_gene: NA
v_gene: TRBV19
CDR3aa: CASSIGPTYEQYF
CDR3nt: TGTGCCAGTAGTATTGGGCCTACCTACGAGCAGTACTTC

abundance: NA
j_gene: TRBJ2-1
d_gene: TRBD1
v_gene: TRBV4-2
CDR3aa: CASSRSRDREDEQFF
CDR3nt: TGTGCCAGCAGCCGAAGCCGGGACAGGGAGGATGAGCAGTTCTTC

abundance: NA
j_gene: TRBJ2-1
d_gene: NA
v_gene: TRBV19
CDR3aa: CASKALGTTPGEQFF
CDR3nt: TGTGCCTCGAAGGCCCTGGGCACGACCCCGGGGGAGCAGTTCTTC

abundance: NA
j_gene: TRBJ2-7
d_gene: TRBD1
v_gene: TRBV11-2
CDR3aa: CASSPQVRDSSYEQYF
CDR3nt: TGTGCCAGCAGCCCACAAGTTCGGGACAGCTCCTACGAGCAGTACTTC

abundance: once
j_gene: TRBJ2-7
d_gene: TRBD1
v_gene: TRBV4-1
CDR3aa: CASSKTGTGDEQYF
CDR3nt: TGCGCCAGCAGCAAAACCGGGACAGGGGACGAGCAGTACTTC

abundance: NA
j_gene: TRBJ2-5
d_gene: TRBD1
v_gene: TRBV5-6
CDR3aa: CASSLDFLEGATQYF
CDR3nt: TGTGCCAGCAGCTTGGACTTCCTTGAGGGGGCGACCCAGTACTTC

abundance: NA
j_gene: TRBJ1-2
d_gene: NA
v_gene: TRBV6-6
CDR3aa: CASSERGNLYGYTF
CDR3nt: TGTGCCAGCAGCGAGAGAGGGAACCTATATGGCTACACCTTC

abundance: NA
j_gene: TRBJ2-7
d_gene: NA
v_gene: TRBV10-3
CDR3aa: CAISYGSGYEQYF
CDR3nt: TGTGCCATTTCGTATGGGTCAGGATACGAGCAGTACTTC

abundance: once
j_gene: TRBJ1-2
d_gene: NA
v_gene: TRBV12-2
CDR3aa: CASRPGPPIRREGYTF
CDR3nt: TGTGCAAGTCGCCCGGGACCCCCTATTCGCCGGGAGGGCTACACCTTC